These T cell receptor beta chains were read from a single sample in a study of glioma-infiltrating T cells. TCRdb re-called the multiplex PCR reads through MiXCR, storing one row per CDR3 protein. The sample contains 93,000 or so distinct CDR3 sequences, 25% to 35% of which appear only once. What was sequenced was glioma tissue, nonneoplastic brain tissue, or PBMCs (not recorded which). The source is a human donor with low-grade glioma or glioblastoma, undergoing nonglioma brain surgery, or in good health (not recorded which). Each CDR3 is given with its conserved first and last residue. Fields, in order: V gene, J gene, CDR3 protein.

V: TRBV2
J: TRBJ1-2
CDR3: CASTGTGFYGYTF

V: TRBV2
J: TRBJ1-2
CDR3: CASSEPQGGNYGYTF

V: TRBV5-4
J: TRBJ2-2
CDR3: CASSLSGGGITGELFF

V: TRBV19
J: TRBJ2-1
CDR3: CASSILLGVTYNEQFF

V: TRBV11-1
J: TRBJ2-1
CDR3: CASSSMSGSYNEQFF

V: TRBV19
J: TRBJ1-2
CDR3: CASTARADRENGYTF

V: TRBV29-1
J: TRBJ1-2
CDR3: CSVVTLNYGYTF

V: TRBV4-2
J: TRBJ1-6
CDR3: CASNDKSNNSPLHF

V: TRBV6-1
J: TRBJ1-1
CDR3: CASSLDRNTEAFF

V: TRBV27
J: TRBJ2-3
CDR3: CASSLKLRAGGRDTDTQYF

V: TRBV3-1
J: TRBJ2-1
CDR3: CTSSSPTIAGRINEQFF

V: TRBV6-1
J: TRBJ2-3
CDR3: CASKASGGTDTQYF

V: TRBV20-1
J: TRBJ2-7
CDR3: CSARDYEQYF

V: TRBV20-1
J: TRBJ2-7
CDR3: CSAVPGEVYEQYF

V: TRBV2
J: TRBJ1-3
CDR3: CASSEWLRGNTIYF

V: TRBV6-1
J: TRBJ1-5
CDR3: CASKRMGQPQHF

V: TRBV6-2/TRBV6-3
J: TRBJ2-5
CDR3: CASSYIYGETQYF

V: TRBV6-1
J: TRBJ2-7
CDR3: CASSFLQYSNYEQYF

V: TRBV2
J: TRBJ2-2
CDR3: CASSPGTVNTGELFF

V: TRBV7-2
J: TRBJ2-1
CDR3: CASSLEAGGPREQFF

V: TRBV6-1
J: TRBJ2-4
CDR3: CASRPGRGQNIQYF

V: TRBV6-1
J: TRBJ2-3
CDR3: CASKLGRSTDTQYF

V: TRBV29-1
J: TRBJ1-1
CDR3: CSVFFTGTQRDTEAFF

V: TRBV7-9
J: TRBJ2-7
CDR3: CASSLGNRYEQYF

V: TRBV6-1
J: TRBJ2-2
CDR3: CASKSGLASTGELFF

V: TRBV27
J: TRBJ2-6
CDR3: CASSEFWGANVLTF

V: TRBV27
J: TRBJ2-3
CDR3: CASSRPGLAGGTDTQYF

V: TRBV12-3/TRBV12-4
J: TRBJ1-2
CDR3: CASSPGHSNYGYTF

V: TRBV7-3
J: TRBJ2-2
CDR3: CASSPYSLTGTGELFF

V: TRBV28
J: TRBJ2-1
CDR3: CASNSPTGLAGGGDSYNEQFF

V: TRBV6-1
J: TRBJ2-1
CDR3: CASSHTSGIYNEQFF

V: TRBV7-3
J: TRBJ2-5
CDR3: CASSKDAGTGQETQYF

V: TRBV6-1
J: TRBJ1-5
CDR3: CASSTDMQPQHF

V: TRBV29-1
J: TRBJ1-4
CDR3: CSVRTGWMVFF

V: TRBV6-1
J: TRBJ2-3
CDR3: CASSTTGTLSTDTQYF

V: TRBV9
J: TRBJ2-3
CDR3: CASSVGTLDTDTQYF

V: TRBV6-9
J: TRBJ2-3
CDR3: CASSSPGPAETDTQYF

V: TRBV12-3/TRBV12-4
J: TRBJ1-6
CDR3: CASSLGHLRNSPLHF

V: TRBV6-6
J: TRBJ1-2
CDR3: CASSYSVGTNYGYTF

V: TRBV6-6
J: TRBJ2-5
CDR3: CASSYSPGQETQYF

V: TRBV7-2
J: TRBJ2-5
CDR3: CASSSNPGQETQYF

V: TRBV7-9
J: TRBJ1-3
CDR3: CASSLGSSSGNTIYF

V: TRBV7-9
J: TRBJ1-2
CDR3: CASMREPSGYGHTF

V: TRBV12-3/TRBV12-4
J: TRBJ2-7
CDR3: CASSFISGPSYEQYF

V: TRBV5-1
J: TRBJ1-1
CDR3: CASSLGQGGAFF